A single sample gave rise to the 32 T cell receptor beta chains below, sequenced in a study of cytomegalovirus exposure and HLA in healthy donors. Assay used: immunoSEQ multiplex PCR; TCRdb lists only in-frame clones, some missing. This sample has tens of thousands of clones, with about 94% found just once. Sequenced material: PBMCs. The receptors shown here come from a man aged 18-30 years in good health and CMV-seropositive.

This clone was picked up one time. V is TRBV29-1 and J is TRBJ2-7; 12 nucleotides line up with TRBD1. Germline V gene sequence: CDR1 SQVTM, CDR2 ANQGSEA. The V gene end was trimmed by 7 bases and the J gene end by 4 bases; junction bases not matched to a gene: 8. This CDR3 has 14 residues. For the CDR3, the DNA is TGCAGCGCCACCGGGACAGGGGGCCGGTACGAGCAGTACTTC. Protein sequence: CSATGTGGRYEQYF.

CDR3 loop: CASSIGTGRNREPQHF. DNA for the CDR3: TGTGCCAGCAGTATCGGGACAGGGCGCAACAGGGAGCCCCAGCATTTT. This rearrangement joins TRBV28 to TRBJ1-5, with TRBD1 identical over 9 bases. Losses at the gene ends were 5 bases for V and 8 bases for J; bases not matched to a gene: 13. The germline gives CDR1 MDHEN, CDR2 SYDVKM. This CDR3 comprises 16 residues.

The chain joins TRBV27 to TRBJ1-1; D might be TRBD1 (6 bases). Trimming removed 4 bases at V and 1 base at J, with 10 bases between. The CDR3 runs to 14 residues. Germline lookup yields CDR1 MNHEY and CDR2 SMNVEV (reference sequence). The CDR3: CASSSPGQNTEAFF. CDR3 DNA sequence: TGTGCCAGCAGTTCCCCGGGACAGAACACTGAAGCTTTCTTT.

The chain recombines TRBV6-5 with TRBJ2-5; D might be TRBD2 (5 bases). Germline V lookup: CDR1 MNHEY, CDR2 SVGAGI. The CDR3 loop spans 14 amino acids. Trimming took off 2 bases at V and 1 base at J, with 8 bases between the two ends. The CDR3 region is CASSYERSQETQYF. The CDR3 region has the DNA TGTGCCAGCAGTTACGAGCGGTCCCAAGAGACCCAGTACTTC.

The chain uses TRBV29-1 and TRBJ2-3; 16 bases align to TRBD2. This CDR3 spans 16 amino acids. J was trimmed by 6 bases and V by 6 bases; bases with no gene match: 9. Per the germline V gene, CDR1 is SQVTM and CDR2 is ANQGSEA. Here the CDR3 DNA reads TGCAGCGTCGACGGGACTAGCGGGGGGGCCGGGGATACGCAGTATTTT. It specifies CSVDGTSGGAGDTQYF.

The rearrangement joins TRBV6-6 to TRBJ1-4, with TRBD1 identical over 7 bases. The CDR3 sequence is 15 residues long. The germline gives CDR1 MNHNY, CDR2 SVGAGI (reference sequence). After removal of 6 bases from V and 0 bases from J, the junction contained 4 bases not matched to a gene. This CDR3 reads CASRGRGATNEKLFF. In nucleotides, the CDR3 is TGTGCCAGCAGGGGCAGGGGGGCAACTAATGAAAAACTGTTTTTT.

The gene calls are TRBV30 and TRBJ2-5, with TRBD2 identical over 8 bases. The CDR3 covers 15 residues. V gave up 0 bases and J gave up 13 bases; unmatched junction bases: 16. The germline V gene has CDR1 GTSNPN and CDR2 SVGIG (reference sequence). The CDR3 sequence is CAWSVFTREGPGLYF. The CDR3 nucleotides are TGTGCCTGGAGTGTATTTACACGGGAGGGCCCGGGGTTGTACTTC.

This chain connects TRBV4-1 to TRBJ2-2; a possible D gene is TRBD1 (5 bases). Trimming cost V 2 bases and J 3 bases, with 16 bases left between them. Germline-derived CDR1 and CDR2 are MGHRA and YSYEKL. The CDR3 is 17 residues long. The CDR3: CASSQNAERGYTGELFF. In DNA, the CDR3 is TGCGCCAGCAGCCAAAACGCTGAAAGGGGCTACACCGGGGAGCTGTTTTTT.

V usage is TRBV2 and J usage is TRBJ2-1; TRBD1 matches at 7 bases. Trimming removed 3 bases from V and 11 bases from J; junction bases left unmatched: 4. CDR1 and CDR2 from the germline V gene are SNHLY and FYNNEI. This CDR3 is built from 12 residues. CDR3 bases: TGTGCCAGCAGTGACCGGGACAGCAAGCAGTTCTTC. Translation gives CASSDRDSKQFF.

V is TRBV14 and J is TRBJ2-3, with 7 positions matching TRBD1. CDR3 size: 18 residues. After removal of 4 bases from V and 4 bases from J, the junction contained 17 bases not matched to a gene. CDR1 SGHDN and CDR2 FVKESK come from the germline V gene. CDR3 protein: CASSLLKLTGRVADTQYF. CDR3 coding DNA: TGTGCCAGCAGCCTACTAAAATTGACAGGGCGGGTTGCAGATACGCAGTATTTT.

The chain uses TRBV4-3 and TRBJ1-4, with a weak D call TRBD1 (5 bases). Germline V gene lookup returns CDR1 LGHNA and CDR2 YSLEER. The germline V and J ends were trimmed by 5 bases and 7 bases, with 14 bases remaining between them. The CDR3 loop spans 14 amino acids. The CDR3 protein is CASSAPGSGEKLFF. As DNA, the CDR3 is TGCGCCAGCAGCGCCCCAGGGTCGGGTGAAAAACTGTTTTTT.

V gene TRBV4-3 combines with J gene TRBJ1-2; TRBD1 matches 7 bases. The CDR3 has 16 residues. V trimming: 1 base; J trimming: 7 bases; junction bases outside the gene matches: 12. Germline assignment: CDR1 LGHNA and CDR2 YSLEER. CDR3: CASSQVKGAKIGGYTF. In DNA form, the CDR3 reads TGCGCCAGCAGCCAAGTAAAGGGGGCGAAAATAGGTGGCTACACCTTC.

This chain joins TRBV30 and TRBJ2-7, with D perhaps matching TRBD2 (6 bases). The CDR3 totals 14 residues. Germline V gene data show CDR1 as GTSNPN and CDR2 as SVGIG (reference sequence). Trimming removed 1 base at V and 2 bases at J, with 12 bases between. DNA of the CDR3: TGTGCCTGGAGTGATCCTGGGGGGACCTACGAGCAGTACTTC. Its translation: CAWSDPGGTYEQYF. Combining the CDR3 with reference TRBV30 and TRBJ2-7 gives the whole variable domain SQTIHQWPATLVQPVGSPLSLECTVEGTSNPNLYWYRQAAGRGLQLLFYSVGIGQISSEVPQNLSASRPQDRQFILSSKKLLLSDSGFYLCAWSDPGGTYEQYFGPGTRLTVT.

The chain joins TRBV28 to TRBJ1-1; no clear D gene. Germline V gene data show CDR1 as MDHEN and CDR2 as SYDVKM. The CDR3 runs 13 residues. The germline V and J ends were trimmed by 9 bases and 0 bases, with 11 bases remaining between them. The CDR3 bases are TGTGCCAGTACCAACAGAGTGAACACTGAAGCTTTCTTT. Its protein is CASTNRVNTEAFF.

This clone appeared a few times. The chain links TRBV6-5 to TRBJ1-5; 8 nucleotides agree with TRBD1. The V gene's germline CDR1 is MNHEY and CDR2 SVGAGI. The CDR3 has 13 amino acids. With 4 bases clipped from V and 5 bases from J, the junction kept 1 base outside the gene matches. CDR3 amino acids: CASSSGGHQPQHF. CDR3 DNA sequence: TGTGCCAGCAGTTCAGGGGGCCATCAGCCCCAGCATTTT.

The sample holds one count of this clone. The chain combines TRBV5-4 with TRBJ1-2, with 7 positions matching TRBD1. Trimming at V came to 5 bases and at J to 4 bases, leaving 5 bases not matched to a gene. CDR3 size: 13 residues. The germline CDR1 and CDR2 sequences are SGHNT and YYREEE (reference sequence). In DNA form, the CDR3 reads TGTGCCAGCAGTAGACAGGGATCCTATGGCTACACCTTC. This sequence encodes CASSRQGSYGYTF. The variable domain in full, completed from reference TRBV5-4 and TRBJ1-2, reads ETGVTQSPTHLIKTRGQQVTLRCSSQSGHNTVSWYQQALGQGPQFIFQYYREEENGRGNFPPRFSGLQFPNYSSELNVNALELDDSALYLCASSRQGSYGYTFGSGTRLTVV.

DNA for the CDR3: TGTGCCGGACTCTCAACTGGGGCCAACGTCCTGACTTTC. This sequence encodes CAGLSTGANVLTF. This sequence joins TRBV5-8 and TRBJ2-6; tentatively, D is TRBD2 (5 bases). In germline, CDR1 is SGHTS, CDR2 YDEGEE. Deletions cut 10 bases from V and 2 bases from J, with 10 bases between. The CDR3 covers 13 residues.

This clone appeared once. The CDR3 region has the DNA TGTGCCAGCAGGCTAACTAGCGGGAGCTCCTACGAGCAGTACTTC. Protein: CASRLTSGSSYEQYF. This chain joins TRBV6-6 and TRBJ2-7; 11 bases align to TRBD2. The germline V gene encodes CDR1 MNHNY and CDR2 SVGAGI (reference sequence). The CDR3 consists of 15 residues. J gave up 0 bases and V 6 bases, and 4 bases lay outside the gene matches.

V gene TRBV2 combines with J gene TRBJ2-2; no reliable D call. The germline V gene encodes CDR1 SNHLY and CDR2 FYNNEI. V was trimmed by 4 bases and J by 2 bases, leaving 11 bases between them. The CDR3 is made up of 15 amino acids. DNA of the CDR3: TGTGCCAGCAGTGTACTACTCCCCAACACCGGGGAGCTGTTTTTT. It codes for CASSVLLPNTGELFF.

The chain uses TRBV27 and TRBJ2-2, with 15 bases lining up with TRBD2. The germline CDR1 and CDR2 sequences are MNHEY and SMNVEV (reference sequence). This CDR3 is 16 amino acids long. Trimming cost V 3 bases and J 5 bases; bases outside gene matches: 1. The CDR3 sequence: CASSFGLAGGTGELFF. The CDR3 region has the DNA TGTGCCAGCAGTTTCGGACTAGCGGGAGGGACCGGGGAGCTGTTTTTT.

The J gene is TRBJ1-3, the V gene TRBV28; D remains ambiguous. This CDR3 has 14 amino acids. The germline V and J ends were trimmed by 7 bases and 1 base, with 11 bases remaining between them. The germline V gene has CDR1 MDHEN and CDR2 SYDVKM. CDR3 DNA sequence: TGTGCCAGCATTTCGTGGAGTTCTGGAAACACCATATATTTT. Amino acids: CASISWSSGNTIYF. The entire variable domain, with the rest obtained from reference TRBV28 and TRBJ1-3, is as follows: DVKVTQSSRYLVKRTGEKVFLECVQDMDHENMFWYRQDPGLGLRLIYFSYDVKMKEKGDIPEGYSVSREKKERFSLILESASTNQTSMYLCASISWSSGNTIYFGEGSWLTVV.

The chain is built from TRBV10-3 and TRBJ2-1, with TRBD2 matching over 12 bases. The germline CDR1 and CDR2 sequences are ENHRY and SYGVKD. V lost 10 bases to trimming and J lost 6 bases; unmatched junction nucleotides: 4. The CDR3 totals 13 residues. CDR3 in DNA: TGTGCCACCGGACTAGCGGGGACCAATGAGCAGTTCTTC. Translating gives CATGLAGTNEQFF.

The chain carries TRBV6-5 and TRBJ2-7, with D possibly matching TRBD2 (6 bases). Trimming removed 0 bases at V and 1 base at J, with 10 bases between. Germline V gene data show CDR1 as MNHEY and CDR2 as SVGAGI. The CDR3 totals 15 residues. CDR3 region: CASSYSGGRSYEQYF. The DNA for the CDR3 is TGTGCCAGCAGTTACTCGGGGGGACGTTCCTACGAGCAGTACTTC.

The V call is TRBV10-2, the J call TRBJ2-7; D ambiguous. Germline loops: CDR1 WSHSY, CDR2 SAAADI. V dropped 2 bases and J dropped 4 bases, with 9 bases sitting between them. The CDR3 spans 13 residues. CDR3 sequence reads: CASSELVEYEQYF. The CDR3 DNA reads as TGCGCCAGCAGTGAGCTAGTAGAATACGAGCAGTACTTC.

The chain combines TRBV2 with TRBJ2-1; D not certain. Trimming took 2 bases from V and 0 from J, leaving 14 bases between them. The CDR3 loop spans 17 amino acids. Germline V gives CDR1 SNHLY, CDR2 FYNNEI. DNA of the CDR3: TGTGCCAGCAGTGAACTGTCTACGGTAAGCTCCTACAATGAGCAGTTCTTC. Translated, it gives CASSELSTVSSYNEQFF. The whole variable domain, remainder taken from reference TRBV2 and TRBJ2-1, is EPEVTQTPSHQVTQMGQEVILRCVPISNHLYFYWYRQILGQKVEFLVSFYNNEISEKSEIFDDQFSVERPDGSNFTLKIRSTKLEDSAMYFCASSELSTVSSYNEQFFGPGTRLTVL.

This chain uses TRBV7-9 with TRBJ2-5; D is unresolved. Germline V gene sequence: CDR1 SEHNR, CDR2 FQNEAQ (reference sequence). Trimming took 8 bases from V and 4 from J, leaving 11 bases between them. The CDR3 is 12 residues long. CDR3 bases: TGTGCCAGCTCGGGTCCCCTAGAGACCCAGTACTTC. Amino acids: CASSGPLETQYF.

The chain uses TRBV7-2 and TRBJ2-1, with TRBD2 as a possible D gene (5 bases). The V and J ends lost 2 bases and 2 bases respectively, with 22 bases between them. CDR1 and CDR2 (germline): SGHTA, FQGNSA. The CDR3 consists of 19 residues. The CDR3 bases are TGTGCCAGCAGCTTACACCCTAGCTTAAGGGAAGCCCCCTACAATGAGCAGTTCTTC. This gives the protein CASSLHPSLREAPYNEQFF.

The gene calls are TRBV7-2 and TRBJ2-1; a weak D match, TRBD1 (7 bases). Germline V gene lookup returns CDR1 SGHTA and CDR2 FQGNSA. CDR3 length: 14 amino acids. Trimming removed 5 bases from V and 6 bases from J, with 14 bases in between. The CDR3 bases are TGTGCCAGCAGCCTTGCGGGACAGTCCAATGAGCAGTTCTTC. Translation gives CASSLAGQSNEQFF.

V is TRBV6-1 and J is TRBJ2-7, with TRBD1 as a possible D gene (6 bases). CDR1 and CDR2 from the germline V gene are MNHNS and SASEGT. Trimming took off 4 bases at V and 6 bases at J, with 16 bases between the two ends. The CDR3 totals 14 residues. The CDR3 coding sequence is TGTGCCAGCAGTGCCCTGGGACATCGGGGCGAGCAGTACTTC. This gives the protein CASSALGHRGEQYF.

The V and J genes are TRBV7-2 and TRBJ2-3; no reliable D call. The CDR3 has 15 residues. Germline assignment: CDR1 SGHTA and CDR2 FQGNSA. Trimming shortened V by 1 base and J by 6 bases, and 14 bases separated the two germline ends. CDR3 DNA sequence: TGTGCCAGCAGCTTAGTCCTAGAGGTCGGGGATACGCAGTATTTT. Its translation is CASSLVLEVGDTQYF.

The J gene is TRBJ2-1, the V gene TRBV15; D call uncertain. V lost 1 base and J lost 1, with 11 bases in between. The CDR3 sequence is 16 residues long. CDR1 is LNHNV, CDR2 YYDKDF, per germline (reference sequence). For the CDR3, the DNA is TGTGCCACCAGCAGAGGAAATAGCCGGTCCTACAATGAGCAGTTCTTC. Amino acid sequence: CATSRGNSRSYNEQFF.

This chain links TRBV28 with TRBJ1-2, with 9 bases lining up with TRBD1. The CDR3 is made up of 15 amino acids. Germline V gene lookup returns CDR1 MDHEN and CDR2 SYDVKM. The ends lost 4 bases at V and 8 bases at J; junction bases unmatched: 11. The CDR3 DNA is TGTGCCAGCAGTTCCCCAACGACAGGGGGTAGAGGCTACACCTTC. Translating gives CASSSPTTGGRGYTF.